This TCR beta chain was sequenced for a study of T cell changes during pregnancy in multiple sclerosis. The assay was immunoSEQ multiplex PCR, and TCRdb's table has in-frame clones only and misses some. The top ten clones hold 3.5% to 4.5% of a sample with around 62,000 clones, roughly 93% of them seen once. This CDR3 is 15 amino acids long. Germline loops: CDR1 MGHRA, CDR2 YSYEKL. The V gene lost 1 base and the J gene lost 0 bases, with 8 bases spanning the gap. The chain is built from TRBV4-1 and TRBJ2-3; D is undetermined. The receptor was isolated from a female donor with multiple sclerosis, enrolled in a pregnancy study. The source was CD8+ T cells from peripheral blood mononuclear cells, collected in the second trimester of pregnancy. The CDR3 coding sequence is TGCGCCAGCAGCCAAGTGGGCTCTAGCACAGATACGCAGTATTTT. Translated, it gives CASSQVGSSTDTQYF.